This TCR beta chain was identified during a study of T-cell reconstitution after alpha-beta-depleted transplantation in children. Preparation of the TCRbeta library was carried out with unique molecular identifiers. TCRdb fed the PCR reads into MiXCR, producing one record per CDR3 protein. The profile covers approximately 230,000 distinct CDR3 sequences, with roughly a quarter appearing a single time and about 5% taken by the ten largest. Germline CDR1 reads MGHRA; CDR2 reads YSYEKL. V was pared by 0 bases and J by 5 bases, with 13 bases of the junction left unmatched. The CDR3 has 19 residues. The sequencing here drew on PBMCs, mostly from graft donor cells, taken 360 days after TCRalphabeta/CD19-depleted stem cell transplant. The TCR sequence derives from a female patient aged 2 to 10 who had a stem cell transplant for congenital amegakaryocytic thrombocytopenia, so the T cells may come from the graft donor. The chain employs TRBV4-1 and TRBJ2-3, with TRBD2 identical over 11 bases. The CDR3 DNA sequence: TGCGCCAGCAGCCAAGATTGGACCTTAGCGGGGGGGCTGGGAGATACGCAGTATTTT. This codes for CASSQDWTLAGGLGDTQYF.